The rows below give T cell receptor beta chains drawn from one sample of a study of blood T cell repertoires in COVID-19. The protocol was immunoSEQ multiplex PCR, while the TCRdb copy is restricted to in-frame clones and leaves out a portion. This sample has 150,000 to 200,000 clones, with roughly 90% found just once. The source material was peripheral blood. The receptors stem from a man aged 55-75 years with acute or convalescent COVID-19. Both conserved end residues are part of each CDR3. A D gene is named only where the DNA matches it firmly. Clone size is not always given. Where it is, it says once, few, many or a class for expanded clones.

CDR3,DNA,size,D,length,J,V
CASSLTEADSLHF,TGTGCCAGCAGCCTAACTGAGGCGGACAGCCTCCACTTT,.,.,13,TRBJ1-6,TRBV14
CATSRDQSQVYEQYF,TGTGCCACCAGCAGAGATCAATCACAGGTTTACGAGCAGTACTTC,.,.,15,TRBJ2-7,TRBV15
CASSQERGVTNSPLHF,TGCGCCAGCAGCCAAGAACGGGGGGTTACTAATTCACCCCTCCACTTT,.,.,16,TRBJ1-6,TRBV4-1
CASSHRRDRGSEAFF,TGTGCCAGCAGTCACCGCCGGGACAGGGGATCTGAAGCTTTCTTT,.,TRBD1,15,TRBJ1-1,TRBV11-2
CASSLRGSGNTIYF,TGTGCCAGCAGCTTAAGGGGGTCTGGAAACACCATATATTTT,once,.,14,TRBJ1-3,TRBV5-4
CASSLPGQGAHTQYF,TGCGCCAGCAGCTTGCCCGGACAGGGGGCGCATACGCAGTATTTT,.,TRBD1,15,TRBJ2-3,TRBV5-1
CASREGIYTDTQYF,TGTGCCAGCAGGGAGGGAATTTACACAGATACGCAGTATTTT,.,.,14,TRBJ2-3,TRBV27
CASSIPPLYPPRVISYEQYF,TGTGCCAGTAGTATACCCCCCCTTTACCCCCCCAGGGTTATCTCCTACGAGCAGTACTTC,.,.,20,TRBJ2-7,TRBV19
CASSPGTGGYEQYF,TGTGCCAGCAGCCCCGGGACAGGGGGCTACGAGCAGTACTTC,.,TRBD1,14,TRBJ2-7,TRBV5-6
CASSQYGEGMNTEAFF,TGTGCCAGCAGCCAATACGGGGAGGGGATGAACACTGAAGCTTTCTTT,.,.,16,TRBJ1-1,TRBV11-1
CASRPNRGGNSPLHF,TGTGCCAGCAGACCTAATCGTGGAGGGAATTCACCCCTCCACTTT,.,.,15,TRBJ1-6,TRBV7-2
CATSQERDSPLHF,TGTGCCACCAGCCAAGAGAGGGATTCACCCCTCCACTTT,.,.,13,TRBJ1-6,TRBV15
CASSIEGRGRRNEQFF,TGTGCCAGTAGTATTGAGGGCAGGGGAAGGAGGAATGAGCAGTTCTTC,.,.,16,TRBJ2-1,TRBV19
CASSTTRGRTGELFF,TGTGCCAGCAGCACGACCAGGGGTCGCACCGGGGAGCTGTTTTTT,few,.,15,TRBJ2-2,TRBV5-5
CAWSLGTEKAFF,TGTGCCTGGAGCCTTGGGACTGAAAAAGCTTTCTTT,.,.,12,TRBJ1-1,TRBV30
CASSLSSGWVNEQFF,TGTGCCAGCAGCTTATCTAGCGGGTGGGTCAATGAGCAGTTCTTC,many,TRBD2,15,TRBJ2-1,TRBV7-2
CASSAATGGDEKLFF,TGCGCCAGCAGCGCAGCCACAGGGGGGGATGAAAAACTGTTTTTT,.,TRBD1,15,TRBJ1-4,TRBV5-1
CASRRQGAGQPQHF,TGTGCCAGCAGGCGACAGGGGGCAGGTCAGCCCCAGCATTTT,.,TRBD1,14,TRBJ1-5,TRBV11-3
CASSYPRERGGREQFF,TGTGCCAGCAGTTACCCCCGGGAGCGGGGGGGCCGTGAGCAGTTCTTC,.,TRBD2,16,TRBJ2-1,TRBV6-5
CASSPSGAGTEAFF,TGTGCCAGTAGCCCTAGCGGGGCGGGGACTGAAGCTTTCTTT,.,.,14,TRBJ1-1,TRBV19
CASSFMGPEAFF,TGTGCCAGCAGTTTTATGGGGCCGGAAGCTTTCTTT,.,.,12,TRBJ1-1,TRBV12-3/TRBV12-4
CASRRTGGNTIYF,TGTGCCAGCAGGCGGACAGGTGGAAACACCATATATTTT,.,TRBD1,13,TRBJ1-3,TRBV12-3/TRBV12-4
CASSTWTDSGNTIYF,TGTGCCAGCAGCACCTGGACAGACTCTGGAAACACCATATATTTT,.,.,15,TRBJ1-3,TRBV3-1/TRBV3-2
CASSPRGSGNTIYF,TGTGCCAGCAGCCCCAGGGGGTCTGGAAACACCATATATTTT,.,TRBD1,14,TRBJ1-3,TRBV3-1/TRBV3-2
CASSPSSYEQYF,TGTGCCAGCTCACCGAGCTCCTACGAGCAGTACTTC,.,.,12,TRBJ2-7,TRBV18
CASSPYLRDRDSGNTIYF,TGTGCCAGCTCTCCATATCTTCGGGACAGGGATTCTGGAAACACCATATATTTT,.,TRBD1,18,TRBJ1-3,TRBV18
CASSRANTGELFF,TGTGCCAGCAGCCGCGCGAACACCGGGGAGCTGTTTTTT,.,.,13,TRBJ2-2,TRBV7-2
CASTSQGSYNEQFF,TGTGCCAGCACCTCACAGGGGTCCTACAATGAGCAGTTCTTC,.,TRBD1,14,TRBJ2-1,TRBV6-6
CASSQGEINQPQHF,TGCGCCAGCAGCCAAGGGGAGATCAATCAGCCCCAGCATTTT,.,.,14,TRBJ1-5,TRBV4-1
CASSLDLSGGATDTQYF,TGCGCCAGCAGCTTAGACCTAAGCGGGGGGGCGACAGATACGCAGTATTTT,once,TRBD2,17,TRBJ2-3,TRBV5-1
CASSGPLGGSTDTQYF,TGTGCCAGCAGCGGCCCCTTGGGGGGTAGCACAGATACGCAGTATTTT,.,.,16,TRBJ2-3,TRBV7-3
CASSEGAGDFSYEQYF,TGTGCCAGCAGTGAAGGTGCGGGGGACTTCTCCTACGAGCAGTACTTC,.,TRBD2,16,TRBJ2-7,TRBV2
CASSLDRVHEQFF,TGTGCCAGCAGCTTAGACAGGGTCCATGAGCAGTTCTTC,once,.,13,TRBJ2-1,TRBV11-3
CASRTGTGGTNQPQHF,TGTGCCAGTAGGACCGGGACAGGGGGTACCAATCAGCCCCAGCATTTT,.,TRBD1,16,TRBJ1-5,TRBV19
CASSLKSPGANVLTF,TGTGCCAGCAGCTTAAAATCTCCTGGGGCCAACGTCCTGACTTTC,.,.,15,TRBJ2-6,TRBV7-9
CASSLVAGSRGEQYF,TGCGCCAGCAGCTTGGTGGCAGGGTCTCGTGGCGAGCAGTACTTC,.,.,15,TRBJ2-7,TRBV5-1
CASSLSVRGEDTEAFF,TGCGCCAGCAGCTTGAGTGTTAGGGGCGAGGACACTGAAGCTTTCTTT,few,.,16,TRBJ1-1,TRBV5-1
CASSLSRNQPQHF,TGTGCCAGCAGCTTGTCCAGAAATCAGCCCCAGCATTTT,.,.,13,TRBJ1-5,TRBV5-6
CSYTQGTGNQPQHF,TGCAGCTATACACAGGGAACGGGCAATCAGCCCCAGCATTTT,.,.,14,TRBJ1-5,TRBV29-1
CASSPGDTDTQYF,TGCGCCAGCAGCCCAGGGGACACAGATACGCAGTATTTT,.,.,13,TRBJ2-3,TRBV5-1
CASSLPGQGAEQYF,TGTGCCAGCAGTTTACCGGGACAGGGGGCCGAGCAGTACTTC,.,TRBD1,14,TRBJ2-7,TRBV7-9
CASSPSSTGGYGYTF,TGCGCCAGCAGCCCCTCTTCGACAGGGGGCTATGGCTACACCTTC,.,TRBD1,15,TRBJ1-2,TRBV4-1
CASSLEGDVIEKLFF,TGTGCCAGCAGCTTGGAGGGGGACGTTATTGAAAAACTGTTTTTT,.,.,15,TRBJ1-4,TRBV5-6
CASSPSAYEQYF,TGCGCCAGCAGCCCGAGTGCCTACGAGCAGTACTTC,.,.,12,TRBJ2-7,TRBV5-1
CASRPRQNTEAFF,TGTGCCAGTAGACCCCGACAGAACACTGAAGCTTTCTTT,.,.,13,TRBJ1-1,TRBV19
CATSRGSSPGPGGNNEQFF,TGTGCCACCAGCAGAGGATCCTCCCCCGGGCCGGGGGGTAACAATGAGCAGTTCTTC,.,TRBD2,19,TRBJ2-1,TRBV15
CASSQGGDTIYF,TGCGCCAGCAGCCAGGGGGGAGACACCATATATTTT,few,.,12,TRBJ1-3,TRBV4-1
CATSDSRVYEQYF,TGTGCCACCAGTGATTCCAGGGTATACGAGCAGTACTTC,.,.,13,TRBJ2-7,TRBV24-1